Sequencing of this T cell receptor beta chain was carried out in a study of OX40 agonist ivuxolimab in advanced cancers. The overall study: Patients received the agonistic anti-OX40 (CD134) antibody ivuxolimab.

The table came from immunoSEQ multiplex PCR; TCRdb's copy has only in-frame clones and leaves some out. Here the sample spans around 45,000 clones, about nine tenths being singletons. V was shortened by 0 bases and J by 3 bases, with 7 bases between the two germline ends. The CDR3 runs to 13 residues. Germline CDR1 is SGHRS and CDR2 is YFSETQ. The clonotype originates from an adult with an advanced solid tumor such as melanoma, head and neck, liver or kidney cancer. This specimen consisted of CD4+ or CD8+ T cells sorted from blood, obtained in a trial of the OX40 agonist ivuxolimab. The chain joins TRBV5-1 to TRBJ2-7; D is ambiguous. CDR3 sequence: CASSLVTFYEQYF. As DNA, the CDR3 is TGCGCCAGCAGCTTGGTTACGTTCTACGAGCAGTACTTC. Variable domain in full (rest from reference TRBV5-1 and TRBJ2-7): KAGVTQTPRYLIKTRGQQVTLSCSPISGHRSVSWYQQTPGQGLQFLFEYFSETQRNKGNFPGRFSGRQFSNSRSEMNVSTLELGDSALYLCASSLVTFYEQYFGPGTRLTVT.